This passage covers 27 T cell receptor beta chains from one sample sequenced in a study of T cells in Graves' hyperthyroidism and ophthalmopathy. Template material for amplifying TCR beta CDR3 regions consisted of RNA transcripts. The HTBI primer set served for first-round RT-PCR of the TCR CDR3. TCRdb ran MiXCR on the multiplex PCR reads and lists one entry per CDR3 protein. The sample consists of a few hundred thousand distinct CDR3 sequences, less than 20% of them appearing once. The sequencing input was blood. Receptors originate from a man younger than 35 with Graves' ophthalmopathy.

The chain uses TRBV6-1 and TRBJ2-1; 8 bases are shared with TRBD2. This CDR3 region has 15 residues. The germline V gene encodes CDR1 MNHNS and CDR2 SASEGT. The trim removed 6 bases at V and 8 bases at J, leaving 12 bases unmatched. CDR3 region: CASSAERGPLDEQFF. In DNA form, the CDR3 reads TGTGCCAGCAGCGCCGAGCGGGGGCCCCTAGATGAGCAGTTCTTC.

The V gene is TRBV19, the J gene TRBJ2-7; D assignment may be TRBD1 or TRBD2 (5 bases each). Germline CDR1 is LNHDA and CDR2 is SQIVND (reference sequence). The V end was cut by 7 bases, the J end by 0 bases, with 10 bases between. This CDR3 is built from 13 residues. The CDR3 DNA reads TGTGCCAGTATCTCCGGGGCCTCCTACGAGCAGTACTTC. It specifies CASISGASYEQYF.

The table lists this clonotype with many counts. This chain's CDR3 is CASSVSLAVTDTQYF. The DNA for the CDR3 is TGTGCCAGCAGCGTGTCACTAGCGGTGACAGATACGCAGTATTTT. The rearrangement links TRBV7-9 to TRBJ2-3; TRBD2 aligns across 8 bases. Germline trimming cut 5 bases from V and 3 bases from J; bases unmatched to any gene: 7. This CDR3 region has 15 residues. CDR1 is SEHNR, CDR2 FQNEAQ, per germline (reference sequence).

The chain is built from TRBV7-2 and TRBJ2-4; D uncertain. The V gene lost 1 base and the J gene lost 9 bases, with 10 bases spanning the gap. The length of the CDR3 is 13 residues. Looked up from germline, CDR1 is SGHTA and CDR2 is FQGNSA. CDR3 DNA sequence: TGTGCCAGCAGCTTAGAATGGAGAGGCATTCAGTACTTC. Encoded protein: CASSLEWRGIQYF.

The table lists this clonotype with many counts. This chain joins TRBV11-2 and TRBJ2-1; D might be TRBD2 (5 bases). Trimming took off 11 bases at V and 5 bases at J, with 19 bases between the two ends. This CDR3 has 14 amino acids. Germline V gives CDR1 SGHAT, CDR2 FQNNGV. CDR3 DNA: TGTGCCTCCGTACGTGGAGGACTTAACAATGAGCAGTTCTTC. Translating it yields CASVRGGLNNEQFF.

This clonotype was detected a few times. The chain links TRBV19 to TRBJ2-3; the D call may be TRBD1 or TRBD2 (5 bases each). This CDR3 is built from 17 residues. CDR1 LNHDA and CDR2 SQIVND come from the germline V gene (reference sequence). Trimming took 5 bases from V and 3 from J, leaving 21 bases between them. The CDR3 DNA sequence: TGTGCCAGTAGTTCTCGGGGCAGGGTGAGGATAACAGATACGCAGTATTTT. This gives the protein CASSSRGRVRITDTQYF.

This sequence joins TRBV11-2 and TRBJ1-6; a possible D gene is TRBD1 (5 bases). This CDR3 spans 15 amino acids. The germline V and J ends were trimmed by 1 base and 14 bases, with 18 bases remaining between them. Germline-derived CDR1 and CDR2 are SGHAT and FQNNGV. The CDR3 coding sequence is TGTGCCAGCAGCTTAGTGTTAACACAGGCCACGGCCCTCCACTTT. Its protein product is CASSLVLTQATALHF.

The V and J genes are TRBV29-1 and TRBJ1-2; D possibly corresponds to TRBD1 (6 bases). V lost 4 bases to trimming and J lost 4 bases, with 13 bases between them. From germline, CDR1 is SQVTM and CDR2 ANQGSEA. The CDR3 contains 13 residues. The DNA of the CDR3 is TGCAGCGTTGTGGGGGCTTCGGTCTATGGCTACACCTTC. Its translation: CSVVGASVYGYTF.

This clonotype was seen ten or more times. In DNA, the CDR3 is TGTGCCAGCTCACCCCCTTCAGGGTCCTACGAGCAGTACTTC. This encodes CASSPPSGSYEQYF. The gene calls are TRBV18 and TRBJ2-7, with D perhaps TRBD1 (5 bases). Germline V gene data show CDR1 as KGHSH and CDR2 as LQKENI. Trimming removed 3 bases from V and 1 base from J, with 10 bases in between. The CDR3 is 14 residues long.

The table lists this clonotype with many counts. The chain uses TRBV28 and TRBJ1-2; tentatively, D is TRBD1 (5 bases). The V gene lost 5 bases and the J gene lost 5 bases, with 9 bases spanning the gap. This CDR3 is 12 amino acids long. The V gene's germline CDR1 is MDHEN and CDR2 SYDVKM. CDR3 coding DNA: TGTGCCAGCAGTGTTGCAGGGTATGGCTACACCTTC. The encoded protein is CASSVAGYGYTF.

This clonotype appeared a single time. A much larger clone lies one base from this, so it may be a read error. The chain employs TRBV28 and TRBJ2-3, with D perhaps TRBD1 (5 bases). Germline CDR1 is MDHEN and CDR2 is SYDVKM. The CDR3 spans 14 residues. CDR3 bases: TGTGCCAGCAGTTTGCCCCAGGGAACAGATGCGCAGTATTTT. Its protein product is CASSLPQGTDAQYF. Supplemented by reference TRBV28 and TRBJ2-3, the full variable domain reads DVKVTQSSRYLVKRTGEKVFLECVQDMDHENMFWYRQDPGLGLRLIYFSYDVKMKEKGDIPEGYSVSREKKERFSLILESASTNQTSMYLCASSLPQGTDAQYFGPGTRLTVL.

There are many counts of this clonotype. V and J are TRBV27 and TRBJ1-3, with D perhaps TRBD1 (5 bases). Germline lookup yields CDR1 MNHEY and CDR2 SMNVEV (reference sequence). The CDR3 consists of 14 residues. V gave up 0 bases and J gave up 6 bases, with 9 bases separating them. The CDR3 here is CASSLSRGVNTIYF. The CDR3 DNA sequence: TGTGCCAGCAGTTTATCGAGGGGCGTAAACACCATATATTTT.

This clonotype was detected a few times. The chain carries TRBV19 and TRBJ2-5, with D maybe TRBD2 (6 bases). This CDR3 is 15 amino acids long. V was cut by 10 bases and J by 5 bases, with 23 bases left in between. Germline V lookup: CDR1 LNHDA, CDR2 SQIVND (reference sequence). CDR3 loop: CATKQMGEVLETQYF. CDR3 sequence (DNA): TGTGCCACCAAGCAAATGGGGGAGGTTTTGGAGACCCAGTACTTC.

This clonotype was seen more than once but under ten times. V usage is TRBV19 and J usage is TRBJ2-7; no clear D gene. V lost 11 bases and J lost 3, with 14 bases in between. The V gene's germline CDR1 is LNHDA and CDR2 SQIVND (reference sequence). The CDR3 is 12 amino acids. For the CDR3, the DNA is TGTGCCTCCTCTAACCCCGGCTACGAGCAGTACTTC. It codes for CASSNPGYEQYF.

V is TRBV19 and J is TRBJ1-5; 9 nucleotides agree with TRBD1. The CDR3 totals 17 residues. The germline CDR1 and CDR2 sequences are LNHDA and SQIVND (reference sequence). V shed 5 bases and J 1 base; nucleotides not matched to a gene: 9. The CDR3 sequence: CASSYTGGAGSNQPQHF. In nucleotides, the CDR3 is TGTGCCAGTAGTTATACAGGGGGCGCCGGAAGCAATCAGCCCCAGCATTTT. Together with reference TRBV19 and TRBJ1-5, the CDR3 gives the full variable domain: DGGITQSPKYLFRKEGQNVTLSCEQNLNHDAMYWYRQDPGQGLRLIYYSQIVNDFQKGDIAEGYSVSREKKESFPLTVTSAQKNPTAFYLCASSYTGGAGSNQPQHFGDGTRLSIL.

Many counts were recorded for this clonotype. The chain employs TRBV2 and TRBJ1-5; TRBD1 might be the D (5 bases). The CDR3 covers 13 residues. With 4 bases removed from V and 4 bases from J, the gap between germline ends came to 8 bases. Germline-derived CDR1 and CDR2 are SNHLY and FYNNEI. CDR3 amino acids: CASSGTSNQPQHF. DNA for the CDR3: TGTGCCAGCAGTGGGACAAGTAATCAGCCCCAGCATTTT.

This clonotype was seen many times. The V call is TRBV11-2, the J call TRBJ2-7; D unclear. Germline V gene data show CDR1 as SGHAT and CDR2 as FQNNGV. V lost 0 bases and J 0 bases, leaving 9 bases between the germline ends. The CDR3 runs 15 residues. The CDR3 spells CASSLEAWGSYEQYF. In DNA, the CDR3 is TGTGCCAGCAGCTTAGAGGCATGGGGCTCCTACGAGCAGTACTTC.

In this sample, this clonotype turned up many times. This rearrangement joins TRBV12-3 or TRBV12-4 to TRBJ2-1, with no clear D. Trimming removed 4 bases from V and 6 bases from J, with 13 bases in between. CDR3 size: 14 residues. Here the CDR3 reads CASSYRERRNEQFF. CDR3 nucleotide sequence: TGTGCCAGCAGTTACCGAGAAAGACGCAATGAGCAGTTCTTC.

This clonotype appeared many times. CDR3 loop: CASSGTDNYGYTF. CDR3 nucleotides: TGTGCCAGCTCGGGGACAGATAACTATGGCTACACCTTC. The chain uses TRBV18 and TRBJ1-2, with 7 bases fitting TRBD1. This CDR3 region has 13 residues. From germline, CDR1 is KGHSH and CDR2 LQKENI. With 6 bases clipped from V and 1 base from J, the junction kept 2 bases outside the gene matches.

Comments on this clonotype: A much larger clone is a single base away; this may be a read error. The gene calls are TRBV5-1 and TRBJ2-3; no clear D. The CDR3 totals 16 residues. V lost 5 bases and J lost 4, with 20 bases in between. Germline values: CDR1 SGHRS, CDR2 YFSETQ. CDR3 nucleotides: TGCGCCAGCAGTTATCTGGGGAATCCGAGCTCAGATACGCAGTATTTT. Protein: CASSYLGNPSSDTQYF.

The chain couples TRBV27 to TRBJ1-1; D uncertain. Germline CDR1 MNHEY, CDR2 SMNVEV (reference sequence). This CDR3 comprises 13 residues. V lost 3 bases to trimming and J lost 6 bases, with 11 bases between them. In nucleotides, the CDR3 is TGTGCCAGCAGTTTGCTCGGCGGAGCTGAAGCTTTCTTT. Translating gives CASSLLGGAEAFF.

This clonotype has at least ten counts. The chain carries TRBV28 and TRBJ1-2; 8 bases match TRBD1. Trimming cost V 5 bases and J 4 bases; bases outside gene matches: 3. The germline V gene encodes CDR1 MDHEN and CDR2 SYDVKM. The CDR3 covers 13 residues. The CDR3 here is CASSMGTGYGYTF. As DNA, the CDR3 is TGTGCCAGCAGTATGGGGACAGGCTATGGCTACACCTTC.

With respect to this clonotype: One base away lies a much larger clone, so this may be a sequencing read error. Since the CDR3 does not end with the conserved phenylalanine or tryptophan, this likely comes from a read error. The J gene is TRBJ2-7, the V gene TRBV28; possibly TRBD1 for D (6 bases). Trimming pared 10 bases from V and 0 bases from J, leaving 16 bases between. Per germline, CDR1 MDHEN and CDR2 SYDVKM. CDR3 length: 14 amino acids. The chain's CDR3 is CATEGDGGSYEQYS. CDR3 coding DNA: TGTGCCACAGAGGGGGATGGGGGCTCCTACGAGCAGTACTCC.

The chain is built from TRBV7-9 and TRBJ1-6, with 11 bases that match TRBD1. Germline V gene sequence: CDR1 SEHNR, CDR2 FQNEAQ (reference sequence). The CDR3 length is 16 residues. V gave up 0 bases and J gave up 7 bases; unmatched junction bases: 2. In DNA, the CDR3 is TGTGCCAGCAGCTTAGCGGACAGGGGGCTGAATTCACCCCTCCACTTT. Its translation: CASSLADRGLNSPLHF.

There are many counts of this clonotype. This rearrangement joins TRBV20-1 to TRBJ2-7; D remains ambiguous. The CDR3 has 15 residues. Germline V CDR1 and CDR2: DFQATT, SNEGSKA (reference sequence). The V gene lost 6 bases and the J gene lost 0 bases, with 18 bases spanning the gap. Here the CDR3 DNA reads TGCAGTGCCGGAAGGGATTCAATCCACTCCTACGAGCAGTACTTC. It specifies CSAGRDSIHSYEQYF.

V gene TRBV2 combines with J gene TRBJ1-1; 9 bases are a match to TRBD1. Germline CDR1 and CDR2: SNHLY and FYNNEI. The ends lost 6 bases at V and 8 bases at J; junction bases unmatched: 16. The CDR3 covers 16 residues. CDR3 region: CASSAHRDRALSEAFF. The CDR3 DNA is TGTGCCAGCAGCGCCCACCGGGACAGGGCTTTATCCGAAGCTTTCTTT.

The chain carries TRBV7-9 and TRBJ2-7, with TRBD1 matching 9 bases. CDR3 length: 17 residues. The V and J ends lost 5 bases and 1 base, in that order; junction bases with no gene match: 12. Germline CDR1 and CDR2: SEHNR and FQNEAQ (reference sequence). CDR3 in DNA: TGTGCCAGCAGCCCCCCTTATGGACAGGGGCCTTCCTACGAGCAGTACTTC. Encoded protein: CASSPPYGQGPSYEQYF.